One and the same sample provided the 10 T cell receptor beta chains below, sequenced in a study of blood T cell repertoires in COVID-19. The assay was immunoSEQ multiplex PCR, and TCRdb's table has in-frame clones only and misses some. This table has 300,000 or so clones, around 82% appearing once. The material sequenced was peripheral blood. The receptor set was obtained from a woman aged 45-59 years with acute or convalescent COVID-19.

This rearrangement joins TRBV11-3 to TRBJ2-3, with TRBD1 identical over 7 bases. The CDR3 loop spans 13 amino acids. Germline CDR1 SGHNT, CDR2 YENEEA. V shed 0 bases, J shed 11 bases, and the junction held 5 bases outside the gene matches. CDR3 loop: CASSLDRDSGQYF. DNA for the CDR3: TGTGCCAGCAGCTTAGATCGGGACAGCGGGCAGTATTTT.

A few counts support this clone. V and J are TRBV12-5 and TRBJ2-7; 9 bases map to TRBD2. Germline CDR1 and CDR2: LGHNT and FRNRAP. Losses at the gene ends were 5 bases for V and 1 base for J; bases not matched to a gene: 6. The length of the CDR3 is 15 residues. The CDR3 bases are TGTGCTAGTGGTGCTAGCGGGACCGGATCCTACGAGCAGTACTTC. Protein sequence: CASGASGTGSYEQYF. The entire variable domain, with the rest obtained from reference TRBV12-5 and TRBJ2-7, is as follows: DARVTQTPRHKVTEMGQEVTMRCQPILGHNTVFWYRQTMMQGLELLAYFRNRAPLDDSGMPKDRFSAEMPDATLATLKIQPSEPRDSAVYFCASGASGTGSYEQYFGPGTRLTVT.

The chain employs TRBV19 and TRBJ1-1; 7 positions agree with TRBD1. J was trimmed by 1 base and V by 8 bases; bases with no gene match: 4. From germline, CDR1 is LNHDA and CDR2 SQIVND (reference sequence). The CDR3 extends over 13 amino acids. DNA of the CDR3: TGTGCCAGTGGGGGACAGAGGAACACTGAAGCTTTCTTT. Encoded protein: CASGGQRNTEAFF.

This chain uses TRBV5-1 with TRBJ1-1; 7 nucleotides match TRBD1. The CDR3 has 16 residues. V shed 0 bases, J shed 0 bases, and the junction held 5 bases outside the gene matches. CDR1 is SGHRS and CDR2 is YFSETQ in the germline V gene. For the CDR3, the DNA is TGCGCCAGCAGCTTGGTGACAGGGTCCATGAACACTGAAGCTTTCTTT. Encoded protein: CASSLVTGSMNTEAFF.

The genes are TRBV5-8 and TRBJ2-3, with D perhaps TRBD2 (5 bases). The V gene's germline CDR1 is SGHTS and CDR2 YDEGEE. This CDR3 contains 15 residues. V dropped 4 bases and J dropped 0 bases, with 12 bases sitting between them. CDR3 nucleotides: TGTGCCAGCAGCCCCCGGGGTCATAGCACAGATACGCAGTATTTT. The encoded protein is CASSPRGHSTDTQYF.

This chain joins TRBV5-1 and TRBJ1-5; 10 nucleotides line up with TRBD1. Germline-derived CDR1 and CDR2 are SGHRS and YFSETQ. CDR3 length: 14 residues. V shed 4 bases and J 7 bases; nucleotides not matched to a gene: 5. The CDR3, as DNA: TGCGCCAGCAGCCCCGGGACAGGGGAGCAGCCCCAGCATTTT. Protein sequence: CASSPGTGEQPQHF.

This chain links TRBV4-2 with TRBJ2-7; 9 bases match TRBD1. Looked up from germline, CDR1 is LGHNA and CDR2 is YNFKEQ. The CDR3 is 17 residues long. V gave up 1 base and J gave up 4 bases; unmatched junction bases: 11. The CDR3 DNA reads TGTGCCAGCAGCCAAGCCGAGCCACAGGGGGCGGCGTACGAGCAGTACGTC. It yields the protein CASSQAEPQGAAYEQYV.

The J gene is TRBJ1-4, the V gene TRBV5-4; 7 nucleotides agree with TRBD1. The CDR3 totals 15 residues. The ends lost 4 bases at V and 4 bases at J; junction bases unmatched: 7. CDR1 is SGHNT and CDR2 is YYREEE in the germline V gene (reference sequence). The CDR3 DNA is TGTGCCAGCAGCGATAGACAGGGAAGTAATGAAAAACTGTTTTTT. Translating it yields CASSDRQGSNEKLFF.

The chain links TRBV2 to TRBJ2-3; 9 bases line up with TRBD2. This CDR3 spans 16 amino acids. V shed 5 bases, J shed 6 bases, and the junction held 12 bases outside the gene matches. CDR1 and CDR2 (germline): SNHLY, FYNNEI. CDR3 residues: CASSPIAGVRKDTQYF. In DNA, the CDR3 is TGTGCCAGCAGTCCAATAGCGGGAGTGCGTAAGGATACGCAGTATTTT.

For this clone: A read error may account for a junction end that differs from germline. The rearrangement uses TRBV10-3 and TRBJ1-2; the D gene is possibly TRBD1 (6 bases). The CDR3 is made up of 16 amino acids. Germline V lookup: CDR1 ENHRY, CDR2 SYGVKD. This CDR3 reads CAISESTGQRYYGHTF. The CDR3 DNA reads as TGTGCCATCAGTGAGAGTACAGGGCAGAGGTACTATGGCCACACCTTC.